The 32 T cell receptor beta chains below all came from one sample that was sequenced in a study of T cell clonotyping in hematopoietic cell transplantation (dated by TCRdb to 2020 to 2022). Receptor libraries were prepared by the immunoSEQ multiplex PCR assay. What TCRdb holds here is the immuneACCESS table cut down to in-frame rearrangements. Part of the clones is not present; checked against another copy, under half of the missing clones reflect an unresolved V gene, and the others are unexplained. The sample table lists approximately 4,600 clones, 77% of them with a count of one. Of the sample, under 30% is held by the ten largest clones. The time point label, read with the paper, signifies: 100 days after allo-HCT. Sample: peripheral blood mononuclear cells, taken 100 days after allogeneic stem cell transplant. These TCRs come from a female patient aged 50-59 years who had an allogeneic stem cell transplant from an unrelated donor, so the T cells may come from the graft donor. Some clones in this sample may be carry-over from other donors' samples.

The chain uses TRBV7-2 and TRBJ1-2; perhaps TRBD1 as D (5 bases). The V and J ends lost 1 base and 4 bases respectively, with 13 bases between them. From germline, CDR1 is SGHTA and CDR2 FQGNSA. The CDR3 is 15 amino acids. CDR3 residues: CASSLVGTDLYGYTF. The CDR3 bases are TGTGCCAGCAGCTTAGTTGGGACGGACCTCTATGGCTACACCTTC.

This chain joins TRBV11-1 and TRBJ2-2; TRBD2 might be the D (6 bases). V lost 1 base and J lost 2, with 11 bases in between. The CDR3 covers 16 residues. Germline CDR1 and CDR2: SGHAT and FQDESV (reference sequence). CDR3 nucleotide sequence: TGTGCCAGCAGCTTAGTGGAGGGTCCAAACACCGGGGAGCTGTTTTTT. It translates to CASSLVEGPNTGELFF. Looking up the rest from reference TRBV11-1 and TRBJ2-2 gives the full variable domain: EAEVAQSPRYKITEKSQAVAFWCDPISGHATLYWYRQILGQGPELLVQFQDESVVDDSQLPKDRFSAERLKGVDSTLKIQPAELGDSAMYLCASSLVEGPNTGELFFGEGSRLTVL.

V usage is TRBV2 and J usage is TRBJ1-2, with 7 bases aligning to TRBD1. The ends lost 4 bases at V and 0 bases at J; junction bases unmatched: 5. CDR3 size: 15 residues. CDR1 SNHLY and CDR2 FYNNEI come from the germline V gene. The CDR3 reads CASSARDSANYGYTF. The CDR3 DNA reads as TGTGCCAGCAGTGCCAGGGACAGTGCTAACTATGGCTACACCTTC.

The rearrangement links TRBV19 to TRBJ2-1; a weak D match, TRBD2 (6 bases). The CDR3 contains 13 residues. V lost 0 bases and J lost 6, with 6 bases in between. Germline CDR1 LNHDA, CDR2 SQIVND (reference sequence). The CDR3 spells CASSIETSNEQFF. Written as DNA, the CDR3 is TGTGCCAGTAGTATAGAGACTAGCAATGAGCAGTTCTTC.

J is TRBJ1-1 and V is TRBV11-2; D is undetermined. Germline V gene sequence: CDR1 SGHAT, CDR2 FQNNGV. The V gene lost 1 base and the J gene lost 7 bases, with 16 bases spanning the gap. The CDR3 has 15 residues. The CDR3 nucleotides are TGTGCCAGCAGCTTAGCCACCGGATTGAAGGTTGAAGCTTTCTTT. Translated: CASSLATGLKVEAFF.

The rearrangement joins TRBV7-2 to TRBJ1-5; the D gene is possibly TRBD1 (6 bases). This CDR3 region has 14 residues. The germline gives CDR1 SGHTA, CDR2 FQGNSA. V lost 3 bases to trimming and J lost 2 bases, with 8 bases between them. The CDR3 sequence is CASSFRGGNQPQHF. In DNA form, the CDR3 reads TGTGCCAGCAGCTTCAGGGGTGGCAATCAGCCCCAGCATTTT.

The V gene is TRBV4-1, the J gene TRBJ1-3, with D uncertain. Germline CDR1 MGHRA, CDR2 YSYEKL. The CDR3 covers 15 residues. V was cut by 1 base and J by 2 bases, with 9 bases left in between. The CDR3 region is CASSQVPGTGNTIYF. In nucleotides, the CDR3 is TGCGCCAGCAGCCAAGTTCCGGGGACTGGAAACACCATATATTTT.

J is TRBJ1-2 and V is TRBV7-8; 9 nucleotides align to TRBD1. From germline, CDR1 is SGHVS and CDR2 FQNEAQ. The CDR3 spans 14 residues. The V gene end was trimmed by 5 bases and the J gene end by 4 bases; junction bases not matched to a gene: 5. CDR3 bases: TGTGCCAGCAGCCGACAGGACAGGGGCTATGGCTACACCTTC. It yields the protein CASSRQDRGYGYTF. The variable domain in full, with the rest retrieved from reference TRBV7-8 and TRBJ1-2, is GAGVSQSPRYKVAKRGQDVALRCDPISGHVSLFWYQQALGQGPEFLTYFQNEAQLDKSGLPSDRFFAERPEGSVSTLKIQRTQQEDSAVYLCASSRQDRGYGYTFGSGTRLTVV.

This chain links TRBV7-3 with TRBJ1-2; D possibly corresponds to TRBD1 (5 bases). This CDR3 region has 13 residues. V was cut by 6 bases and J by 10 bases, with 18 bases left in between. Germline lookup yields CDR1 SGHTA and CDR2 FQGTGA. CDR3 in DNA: TGTGCCAGCAGTCCCGCGAGGCAGGGACCCTACACCTTC. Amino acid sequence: CASSPARQGPYTF. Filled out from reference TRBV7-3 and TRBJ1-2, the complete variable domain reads GAGVSQTPSNKVTEKGKYVELRCDPISGHTALYWYRQSLGQGPEFLIYFQGTGAADDSGLPNDRFFAVRPEGSVSTLKIQRTERGDSAVYLCASSPARQGPYTFGSGTRLTVV.

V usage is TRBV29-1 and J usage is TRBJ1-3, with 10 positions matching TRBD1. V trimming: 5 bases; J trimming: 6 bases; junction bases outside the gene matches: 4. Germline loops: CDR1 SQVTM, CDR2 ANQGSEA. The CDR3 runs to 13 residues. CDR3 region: CSVWDRGENTIYF. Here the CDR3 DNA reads TGCAGCGTTTGGGACAGGGGAGAAAACACCATATATTTT.

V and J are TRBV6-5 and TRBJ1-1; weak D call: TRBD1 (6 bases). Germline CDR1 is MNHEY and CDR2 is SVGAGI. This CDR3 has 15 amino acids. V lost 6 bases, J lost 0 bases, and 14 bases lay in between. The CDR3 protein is CASRVKGGLNTEAFF. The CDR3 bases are TGTGCCAGCAGGGTGAAGGGGGGCTTGAACACTGAAGCTTTCTTT.

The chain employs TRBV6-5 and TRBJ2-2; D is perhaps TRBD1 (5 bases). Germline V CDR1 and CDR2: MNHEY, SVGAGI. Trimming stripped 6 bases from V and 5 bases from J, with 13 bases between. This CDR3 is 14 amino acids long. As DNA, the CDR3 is TGTGCCAGCAGGAAGACCCAGGGTACCGGGGAGCTGTTTTTT. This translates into CASRKTQGTGELFF.

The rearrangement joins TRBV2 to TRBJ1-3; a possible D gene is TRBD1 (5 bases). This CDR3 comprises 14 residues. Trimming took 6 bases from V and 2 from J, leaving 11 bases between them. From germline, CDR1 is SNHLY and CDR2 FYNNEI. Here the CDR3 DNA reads TGTGCCAGCAGCCCCGGGACGGCTGGAAACACCATATATTTT. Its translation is CASSPGTAGNTIYF.

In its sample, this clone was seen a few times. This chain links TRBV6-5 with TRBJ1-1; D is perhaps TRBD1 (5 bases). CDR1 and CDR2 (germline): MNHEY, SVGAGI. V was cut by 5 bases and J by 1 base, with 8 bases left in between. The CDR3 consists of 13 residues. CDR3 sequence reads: CASSTGANTEAFF. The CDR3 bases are TGTGCCAGCAGTACCGGGGCGAACACTGAAGCTTTCTTT.

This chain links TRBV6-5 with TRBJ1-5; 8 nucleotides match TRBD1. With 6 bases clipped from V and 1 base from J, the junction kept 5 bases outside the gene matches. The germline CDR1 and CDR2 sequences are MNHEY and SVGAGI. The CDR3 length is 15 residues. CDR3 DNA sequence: TGTGCCAGCAGGGACAGGGTATTGAGCAATCAGCCCCAGCATTTT. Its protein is CASRDRVLSNQPQHF.

In DNA, the CDR3 is TGTGCCAGCAGTGACGAGGGGAATTCACCCCTCCACTTT. Translated: CASSDEGNSPLHF. The chain is built from TRBV25-1 and TRBJ1-6, with TRBD1 as a possible D gene (5 bases). V was clipped by 3 bases and J by 7 bases, with 7 bases between them. Looked up from germline, CDR1 is MGHDK and CDR2 is SYGVNS. This CDR3 contains 13 residues.

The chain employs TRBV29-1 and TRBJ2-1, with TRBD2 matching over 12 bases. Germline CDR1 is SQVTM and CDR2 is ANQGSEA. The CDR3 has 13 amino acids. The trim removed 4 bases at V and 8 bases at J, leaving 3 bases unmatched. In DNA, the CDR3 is TGCAGCGTTGTCCTAGCGGGGGGGCATGAGCAGTTCTTC. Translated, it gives CSVVLAGGHEQFF.

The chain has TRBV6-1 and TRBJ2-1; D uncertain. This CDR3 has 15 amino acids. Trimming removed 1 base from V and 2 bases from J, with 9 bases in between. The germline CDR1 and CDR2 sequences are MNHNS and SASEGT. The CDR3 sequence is CASSEGADPYNEQFF. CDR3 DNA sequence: TGTGCCAGCAGTGAAGGGGCGGACCCCTACAATGAGCAGTTCTTC.

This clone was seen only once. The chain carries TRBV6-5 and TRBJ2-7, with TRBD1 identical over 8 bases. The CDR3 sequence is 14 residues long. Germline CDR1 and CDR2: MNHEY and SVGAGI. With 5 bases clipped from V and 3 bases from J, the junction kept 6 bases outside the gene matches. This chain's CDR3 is CASSPGQGNYEQYF. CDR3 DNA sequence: TGTGCCAGCAGTCCCGGACAGGGAAACTACGAGCAGTACTTC.

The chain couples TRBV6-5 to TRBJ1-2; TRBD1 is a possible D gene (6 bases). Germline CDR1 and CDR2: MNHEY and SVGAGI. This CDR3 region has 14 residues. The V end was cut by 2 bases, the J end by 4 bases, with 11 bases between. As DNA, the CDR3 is TGTGCCAGCAGTTACGGGGGACAACCCTATGGCTACACCTTC. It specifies CASSYGGQPYGYTF.

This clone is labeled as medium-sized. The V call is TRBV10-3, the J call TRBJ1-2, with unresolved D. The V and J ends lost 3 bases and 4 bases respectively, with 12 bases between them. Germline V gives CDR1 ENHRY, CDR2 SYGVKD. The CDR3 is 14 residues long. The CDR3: CAISDHQVGYGYTF. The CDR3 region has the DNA TGTGCCATCAGTGATCACCAAGTCGGCTATGGCTACACCTTC.

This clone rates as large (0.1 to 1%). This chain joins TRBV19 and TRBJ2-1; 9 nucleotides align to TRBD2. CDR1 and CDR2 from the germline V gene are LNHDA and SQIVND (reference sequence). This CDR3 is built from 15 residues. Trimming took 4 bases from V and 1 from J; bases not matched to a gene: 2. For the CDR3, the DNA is TGTGCCAGTAGTAAGACTAGCGGATCCTACAATGAGCAGTTCTTC. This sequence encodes CASSKTSGSYNEQFF.

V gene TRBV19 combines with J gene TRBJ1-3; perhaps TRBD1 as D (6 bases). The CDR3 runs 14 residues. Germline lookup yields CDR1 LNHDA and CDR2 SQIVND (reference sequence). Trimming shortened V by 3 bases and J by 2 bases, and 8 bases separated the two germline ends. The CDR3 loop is CASSMGATGNTIYF. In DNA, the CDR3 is TGTGCCAGTAGTATGGGGGCAACTGGAAACACCATATATTTT.

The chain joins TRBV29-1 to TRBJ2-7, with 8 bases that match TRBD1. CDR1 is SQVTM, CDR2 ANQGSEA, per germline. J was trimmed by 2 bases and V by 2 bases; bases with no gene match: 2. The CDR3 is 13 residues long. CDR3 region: CSVEQGAPYEQYF. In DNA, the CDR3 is TGCAGCGTTGAACAGGGGGCTCCCTACGAGCAGTACTTC.

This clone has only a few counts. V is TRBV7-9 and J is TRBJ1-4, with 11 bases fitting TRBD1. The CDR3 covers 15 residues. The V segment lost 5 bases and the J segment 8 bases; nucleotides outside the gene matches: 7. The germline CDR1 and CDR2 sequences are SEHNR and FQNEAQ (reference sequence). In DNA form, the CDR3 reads TGTGCCAGCAGCCCCTCGGGACAGGGGGAGGAAAAACTGTTTTTT. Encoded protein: CASSPSGQGEEKLFF.

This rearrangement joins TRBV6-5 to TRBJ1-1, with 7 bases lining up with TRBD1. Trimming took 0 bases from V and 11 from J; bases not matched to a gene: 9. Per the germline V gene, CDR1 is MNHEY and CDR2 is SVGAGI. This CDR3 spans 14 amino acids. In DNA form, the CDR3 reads TGTGCCAGCAGTTACTCGACAGGGACTTGGAAGGCTTTCTTT. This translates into CASSYSTGTWKAFF.

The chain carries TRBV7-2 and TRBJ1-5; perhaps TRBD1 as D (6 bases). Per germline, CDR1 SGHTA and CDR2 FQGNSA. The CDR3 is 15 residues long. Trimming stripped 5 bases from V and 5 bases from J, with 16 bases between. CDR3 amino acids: CASSPEAGEYQPQHF. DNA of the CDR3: TGTGCCAGCAGCCCCGAGGCAGGGGAATATCAGCCCCAGCATTTT.

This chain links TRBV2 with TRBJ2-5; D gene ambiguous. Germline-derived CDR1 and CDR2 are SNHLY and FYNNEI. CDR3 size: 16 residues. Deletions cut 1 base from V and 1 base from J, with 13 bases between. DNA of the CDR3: TGTGCCAGCAGTGAAGATTTAACAGAAGCCCAAGAGACCCAGTACTTC. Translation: CASSEDLTEAQETQYF.

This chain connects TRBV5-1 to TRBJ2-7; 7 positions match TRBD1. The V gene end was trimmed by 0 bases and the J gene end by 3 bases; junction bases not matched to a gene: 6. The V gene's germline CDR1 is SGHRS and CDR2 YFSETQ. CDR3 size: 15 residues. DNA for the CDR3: TGCGCCAGCAGCTTGGGGTCGGCAGGGGGCTACGAGCAGTACTTC. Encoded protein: CASSLGSAGGYEQYF. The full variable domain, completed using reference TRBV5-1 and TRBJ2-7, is KAGVTQTPRYLIKTRGQQVTLSCSPISGHRSVSWYQQTPGQGLQFLFEYFSETQRNKGNFPGRFSGRQFSNSRSEMNVSTLELGDSALYLCASSLGSAGGYEQYFGPGTRLTVT.

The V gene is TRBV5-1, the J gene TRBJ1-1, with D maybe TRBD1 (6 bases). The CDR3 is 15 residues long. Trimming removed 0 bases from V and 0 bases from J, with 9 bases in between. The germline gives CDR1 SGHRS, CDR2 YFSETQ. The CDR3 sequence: CASSLVRGMNTEAFF. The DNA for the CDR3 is TGCGCCAGCAGCTTGGTCAGGGGCATGAACACTGAAGCTTTCTTT.

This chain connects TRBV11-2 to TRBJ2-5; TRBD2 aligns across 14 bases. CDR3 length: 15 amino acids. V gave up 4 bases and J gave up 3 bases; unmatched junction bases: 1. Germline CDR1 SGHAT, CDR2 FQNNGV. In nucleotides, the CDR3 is TGTGCCAGCAGCTCGGGACTAGCGGGGGAAGAGACCCAGTACTTC. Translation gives CASSSGLAGEETQYF.

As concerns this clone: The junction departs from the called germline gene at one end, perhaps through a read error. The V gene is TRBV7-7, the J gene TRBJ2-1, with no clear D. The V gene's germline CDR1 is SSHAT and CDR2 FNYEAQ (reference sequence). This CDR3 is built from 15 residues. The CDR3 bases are TGTGCTAGCAGCTTTAGCCTAAACTCCTACAATGAGCAGTTCTTC. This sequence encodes CASSFSLNSYNEQFF.